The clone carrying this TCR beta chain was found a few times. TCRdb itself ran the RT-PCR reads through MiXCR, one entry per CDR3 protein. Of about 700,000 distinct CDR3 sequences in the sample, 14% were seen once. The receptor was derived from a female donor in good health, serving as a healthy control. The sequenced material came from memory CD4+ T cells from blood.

The CDR3 DNA follows: TGTGCCAGCAGCAATGGACTAGCGGGGGGGAATGAGCAGTTCTTC. Its protein is CASSNGLAGGNEQFF. The V gene is TRBV7-2, the J gene TRBJ2-1; 15 nucleotides match TRBD2. The V gene end was trimmed by 5 bases and the J gene end by 7 bases; junction bases not matched to a gene: 3. Germline loops: CDR1 SGHTA, CDR2 FQGNSA. The CDR3 is 15 amino acids.